The clone carrying this TCR beta chain occurred a few times. Antigen: not known. This specimen comes from a study of identical twins. TCRdb recomputed calls from the 5' RACE reads with MiXCR, one row per CDR3 protein. Of some 630,000 distinct CDR3 sequences listed, 7.1% are singletons. The CDR3 extends over 15 amino acids. CDR1 and CDR2 (germline): DFQATT, SNEGSKA (reference sequence). V was trimmed by 2 bases and J by 1 base, leaving 11 bases between them. Overall study findings and caveats: Invariant MAIT and iNKT cells could partly confound zero-insertion analyses.

The same data also contributed to another study, on yellow fever vaccine responses in identical twins.

Sequencing was done on a sample of PBMCs. V usage is TRBV20-1 and J usage is TRBJ2-2; possibly TRBD2 for D (6 bases). The clonotype was recovered from a woman aged 18-29 years in good health. The CDR3 is CSARHPGVNTGELFF. The CDR3 DNA sequence: TGCAGTGCTAGACACCCGGGGGTGAACACCGGGGAGCTGTTTTTT.